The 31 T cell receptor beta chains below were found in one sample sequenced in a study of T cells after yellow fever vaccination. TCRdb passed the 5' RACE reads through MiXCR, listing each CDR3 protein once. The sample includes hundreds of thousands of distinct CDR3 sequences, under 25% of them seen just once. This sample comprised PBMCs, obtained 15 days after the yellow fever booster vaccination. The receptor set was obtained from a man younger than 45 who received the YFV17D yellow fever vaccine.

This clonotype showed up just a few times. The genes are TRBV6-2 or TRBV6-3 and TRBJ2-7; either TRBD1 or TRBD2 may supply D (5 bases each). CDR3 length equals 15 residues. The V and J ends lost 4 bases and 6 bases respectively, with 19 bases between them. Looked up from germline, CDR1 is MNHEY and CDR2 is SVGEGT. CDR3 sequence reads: CASSSRDLNPTEQYF. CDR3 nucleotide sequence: TGTGCCAGCAGTTCCCGGGACCTCAACCCTACCGAGCAGTACTTC.

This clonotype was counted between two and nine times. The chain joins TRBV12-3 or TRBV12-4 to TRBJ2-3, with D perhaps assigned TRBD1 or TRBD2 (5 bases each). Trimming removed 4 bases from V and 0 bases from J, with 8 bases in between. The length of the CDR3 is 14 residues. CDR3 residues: CASSWDGSTDTQYF. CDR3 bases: TGTGCCAGCAGTTGGGACGGGAGCACAGATACGCAGTATTTT.

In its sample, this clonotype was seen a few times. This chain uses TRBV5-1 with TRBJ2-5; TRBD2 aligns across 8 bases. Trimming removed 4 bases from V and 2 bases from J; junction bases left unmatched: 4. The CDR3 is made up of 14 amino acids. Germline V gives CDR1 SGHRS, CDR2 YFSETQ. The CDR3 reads CASSRGGTQETQYF. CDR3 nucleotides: TGCGCCAGCAGCCGCGGGGGGACACAAGAGACCCAGTACTTC. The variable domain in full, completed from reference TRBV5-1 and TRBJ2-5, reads KAGVTQTPRYLIKTRGQQVTLSCSPISGHRSVSWYQQTPGQGLQFLFEYFSETQRNKGNFPGRFSGRQFSNSRSEMNVSTLELGDSALYLCASSRGGTQETQYFGPGTRLLVL.

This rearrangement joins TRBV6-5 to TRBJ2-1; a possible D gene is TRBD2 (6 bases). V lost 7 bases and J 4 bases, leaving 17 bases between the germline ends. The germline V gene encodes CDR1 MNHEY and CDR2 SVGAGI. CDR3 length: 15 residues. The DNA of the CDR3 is TGTGCCAGCACCAACCCCCGGGACTTATACAATGAGCAGTTCTTC. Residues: CASTNPRDLYNEQFF.

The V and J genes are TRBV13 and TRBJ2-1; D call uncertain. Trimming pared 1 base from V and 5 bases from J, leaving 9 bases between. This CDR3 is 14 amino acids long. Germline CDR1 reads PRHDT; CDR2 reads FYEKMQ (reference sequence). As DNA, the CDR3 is TGTGCCAGCAGCTTAGCAGAATGGGACAATGAGCAGTTCTTC. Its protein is CASSLAEWDNEQFF.

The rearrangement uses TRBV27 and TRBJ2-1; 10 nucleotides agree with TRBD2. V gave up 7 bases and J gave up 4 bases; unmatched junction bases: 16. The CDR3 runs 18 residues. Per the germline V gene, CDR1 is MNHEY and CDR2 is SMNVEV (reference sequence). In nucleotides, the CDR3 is TGTGCCAGCAATCCTAGCGGGGGAGGCGAGGGGTGGTACAATGAGCAGTTCTTC. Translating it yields CASNPSGGGEGWYNEQFF.

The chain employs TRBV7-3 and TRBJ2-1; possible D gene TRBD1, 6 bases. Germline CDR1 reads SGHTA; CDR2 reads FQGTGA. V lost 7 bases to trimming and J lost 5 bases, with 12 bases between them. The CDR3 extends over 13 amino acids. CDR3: CASTPGHNNEQFF. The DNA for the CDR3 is TGTGCCAGCACTCCGGGACACAACAATGAGCAGTTCTTC.

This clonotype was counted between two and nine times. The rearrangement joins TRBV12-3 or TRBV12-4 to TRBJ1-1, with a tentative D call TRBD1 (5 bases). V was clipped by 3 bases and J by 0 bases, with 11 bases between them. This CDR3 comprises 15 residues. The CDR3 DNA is TGTGCCAGCAGTTTCGGAGGGACCTTGAACACTGAAGCTTTCTTT. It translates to CASSFGGTLNTEAFF.

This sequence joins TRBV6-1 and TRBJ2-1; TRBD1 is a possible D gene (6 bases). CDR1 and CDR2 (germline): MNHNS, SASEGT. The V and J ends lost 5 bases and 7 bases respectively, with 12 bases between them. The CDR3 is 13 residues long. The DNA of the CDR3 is TGTGCCAGCAGTACCACAGGGCGAAATGAGCAGTTCTTC. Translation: CASSTTGRNEQFF.

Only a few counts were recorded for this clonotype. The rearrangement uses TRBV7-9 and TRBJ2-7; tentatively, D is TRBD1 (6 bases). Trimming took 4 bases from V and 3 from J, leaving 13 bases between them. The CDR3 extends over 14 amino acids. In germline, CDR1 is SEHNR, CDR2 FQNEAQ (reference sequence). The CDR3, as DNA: TGTGCCAGCAGCTCCCGGGACACAAACTACGAGCAGTACTTC. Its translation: CASSSRDTNYEQYF.

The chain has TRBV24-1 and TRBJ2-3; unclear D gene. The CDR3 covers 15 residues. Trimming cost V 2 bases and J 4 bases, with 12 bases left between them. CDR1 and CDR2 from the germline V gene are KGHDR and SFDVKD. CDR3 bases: TGTGCCACCAGTGATTACTCGTTTAACCCAGATACGCAGTATTTT. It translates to CATSDYSFNPDTQYF.

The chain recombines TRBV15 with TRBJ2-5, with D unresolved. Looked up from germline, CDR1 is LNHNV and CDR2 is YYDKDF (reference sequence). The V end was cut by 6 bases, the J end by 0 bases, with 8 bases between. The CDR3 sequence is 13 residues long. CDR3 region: CATSGADQETQYF. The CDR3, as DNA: TGTGCCACCAGTGGCGCCGACCAAGAGACCCAGTACTTC.

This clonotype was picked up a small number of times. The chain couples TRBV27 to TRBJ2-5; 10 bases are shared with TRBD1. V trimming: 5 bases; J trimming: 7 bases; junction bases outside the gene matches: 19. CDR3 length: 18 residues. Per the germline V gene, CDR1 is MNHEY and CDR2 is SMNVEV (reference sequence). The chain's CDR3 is CASSLKHFTGTGEGTQYF. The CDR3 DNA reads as TGTGCCAGCAGTCTCAAGCACTTTACCGGGACAGGGGAAGGGACCCAGTACTTC.

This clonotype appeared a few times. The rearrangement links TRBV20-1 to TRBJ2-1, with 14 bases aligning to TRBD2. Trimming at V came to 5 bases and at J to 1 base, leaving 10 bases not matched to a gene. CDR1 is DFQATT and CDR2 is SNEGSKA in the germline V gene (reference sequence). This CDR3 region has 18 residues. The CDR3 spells CSARQGLAGVVSYNEQFF. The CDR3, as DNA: TGCAGTGCTCGTCAGGGACTAGCGGGAGTGGTTTCCTACAATGAGCAGTTCTTC.

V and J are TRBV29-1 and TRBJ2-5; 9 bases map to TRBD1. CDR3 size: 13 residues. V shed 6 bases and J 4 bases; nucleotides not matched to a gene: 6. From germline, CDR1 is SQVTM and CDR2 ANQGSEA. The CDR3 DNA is TGCAGCGTGAGAACAGGGGGCGGAGAGACCCAGTACTTC. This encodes CSVRTGGGETQYF.

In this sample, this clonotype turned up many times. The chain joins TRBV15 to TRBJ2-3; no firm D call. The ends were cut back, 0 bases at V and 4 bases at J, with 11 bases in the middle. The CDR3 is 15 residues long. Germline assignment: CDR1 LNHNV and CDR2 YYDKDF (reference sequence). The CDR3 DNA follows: TGTGCCACCAGCAGAGATCCGGGTAGTCCAGATACGCAGTATTTT. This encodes CATSRDPGSPDTQYF.

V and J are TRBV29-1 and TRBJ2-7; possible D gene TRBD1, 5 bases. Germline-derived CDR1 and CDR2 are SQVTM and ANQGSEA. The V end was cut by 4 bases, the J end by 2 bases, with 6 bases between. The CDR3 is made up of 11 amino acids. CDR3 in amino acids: CSVARAYEQYF. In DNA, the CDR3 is TGCAGCGTTGCCAGGGCCTACGAGCAGTACTTC.

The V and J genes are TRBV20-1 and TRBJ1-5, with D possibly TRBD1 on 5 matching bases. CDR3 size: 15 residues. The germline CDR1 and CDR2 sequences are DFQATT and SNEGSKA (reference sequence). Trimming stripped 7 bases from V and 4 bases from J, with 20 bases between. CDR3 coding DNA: TGCAGTGGCACGGAACGCAGGGAGGTTAATCAGCCCCAGCATTTT. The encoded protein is CSGTERREVNQPQHF.

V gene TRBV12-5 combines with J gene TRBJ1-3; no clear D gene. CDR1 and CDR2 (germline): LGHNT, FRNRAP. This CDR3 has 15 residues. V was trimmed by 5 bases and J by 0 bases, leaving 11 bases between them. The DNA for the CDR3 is TGTGCTAGTGGTCCCTCCATCGACTCTGGAAACACCATATATTTT. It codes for CASGPSIDSGNTIYF.

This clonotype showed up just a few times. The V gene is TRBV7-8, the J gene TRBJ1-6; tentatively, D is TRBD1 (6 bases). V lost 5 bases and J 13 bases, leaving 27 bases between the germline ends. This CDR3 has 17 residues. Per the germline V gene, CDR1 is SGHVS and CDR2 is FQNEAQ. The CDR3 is CASSARPGDKRFLPLHF. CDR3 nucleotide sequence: TGTGCCAGCAGCGCAAGGCCCGGGGACAAAAGATTTCTGCCCCTCCACTTT.

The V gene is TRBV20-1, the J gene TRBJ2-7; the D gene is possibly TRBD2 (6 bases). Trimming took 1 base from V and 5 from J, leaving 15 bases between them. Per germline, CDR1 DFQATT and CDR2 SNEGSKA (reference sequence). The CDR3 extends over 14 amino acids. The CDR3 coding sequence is TGCAGTGCTAGAGGAGCGGGTTTTTGGGACGAGCAGTACTTC. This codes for CSARGAGFWDEQYF.

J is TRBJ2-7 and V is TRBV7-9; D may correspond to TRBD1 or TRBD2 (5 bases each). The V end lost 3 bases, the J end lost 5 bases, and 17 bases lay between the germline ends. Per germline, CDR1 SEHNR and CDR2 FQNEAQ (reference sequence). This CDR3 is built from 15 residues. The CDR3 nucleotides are TGTGCCAGCAGCTTTATACGGGGCCTCGACAACGAGCAGTACTTC. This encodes CASSFIRGLDNEQYF.

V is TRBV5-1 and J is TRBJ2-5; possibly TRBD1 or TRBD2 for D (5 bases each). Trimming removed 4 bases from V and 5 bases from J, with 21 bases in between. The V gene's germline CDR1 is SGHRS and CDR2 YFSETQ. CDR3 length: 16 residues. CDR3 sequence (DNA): TGCGCCAGCAGCCCGGGGCTACTAGGAGGAAGGGAGACCCAGTACTTC. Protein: CASSPGLLGGRETQYF.

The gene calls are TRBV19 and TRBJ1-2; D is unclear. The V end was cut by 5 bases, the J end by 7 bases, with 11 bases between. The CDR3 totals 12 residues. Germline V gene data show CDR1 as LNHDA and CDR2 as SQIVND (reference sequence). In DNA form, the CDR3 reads TGTGCCAGTAGTCTGAGTCGAGTTGGCTACACCTTC. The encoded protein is CASSLSRVGYTF.

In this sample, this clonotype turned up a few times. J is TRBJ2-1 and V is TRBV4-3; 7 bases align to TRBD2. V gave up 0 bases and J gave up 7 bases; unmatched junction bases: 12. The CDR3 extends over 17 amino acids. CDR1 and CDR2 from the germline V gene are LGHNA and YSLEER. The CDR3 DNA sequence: TGCGCCAGCAGCCAAGATTCGAGGGAGGGCGCTTTAAATGAGCAGTTCTTC. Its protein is CASSQDSREGALNEQFF.

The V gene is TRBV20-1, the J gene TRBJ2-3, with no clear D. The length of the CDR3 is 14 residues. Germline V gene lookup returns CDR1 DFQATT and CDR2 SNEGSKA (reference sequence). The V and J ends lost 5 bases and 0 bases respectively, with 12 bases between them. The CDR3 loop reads CSAFDPLSTDTQYF. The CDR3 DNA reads TGCAGTGCTTTCGACCCTCTGAGCACAGATACGCAGTATTTT.

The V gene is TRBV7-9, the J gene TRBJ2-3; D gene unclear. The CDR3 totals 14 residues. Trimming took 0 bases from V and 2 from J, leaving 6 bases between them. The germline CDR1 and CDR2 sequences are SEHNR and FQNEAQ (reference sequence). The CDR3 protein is CASSLAQVTDTQYF. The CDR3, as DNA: TGTGCCAGCAGCTTAGCCCAGGTCACAGATACGCAGTATTTT.

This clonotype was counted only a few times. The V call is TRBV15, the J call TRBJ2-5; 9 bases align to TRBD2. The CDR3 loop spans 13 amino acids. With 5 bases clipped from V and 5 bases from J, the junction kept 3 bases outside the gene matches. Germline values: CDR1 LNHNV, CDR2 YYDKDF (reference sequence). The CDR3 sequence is CATSGGRAETQYF. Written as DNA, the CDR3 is TGTGCCACCAGCGGCGGGAGGGCCGAGACCCAGTACTTC.

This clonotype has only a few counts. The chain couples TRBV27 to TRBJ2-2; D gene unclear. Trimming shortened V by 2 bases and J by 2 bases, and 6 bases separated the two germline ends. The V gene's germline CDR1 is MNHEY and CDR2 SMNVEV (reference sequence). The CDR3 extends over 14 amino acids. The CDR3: CASSLGYNTGELFF. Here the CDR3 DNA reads TGTGCCAGCAGTTTAGGCTACAACACCGGGGAGCTGTTTTTT.

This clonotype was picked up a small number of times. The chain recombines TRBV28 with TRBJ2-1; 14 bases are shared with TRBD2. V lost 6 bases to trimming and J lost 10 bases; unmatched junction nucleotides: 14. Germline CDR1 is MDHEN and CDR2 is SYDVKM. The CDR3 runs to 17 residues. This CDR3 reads CASSSNPGTSGRVEQFF. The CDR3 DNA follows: TGTGCCAGCAGCTCAAATCCCGGGACTAGCGGGAGAGTGGAGCAGTTCTTC. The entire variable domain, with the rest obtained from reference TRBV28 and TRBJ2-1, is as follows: DVKVTQSSRYLVKRTGEKVFLECVQDMDHENMFWYRQDPGLGLRLIYFSYDVKMKEKGDIPEGYSVSREKKERFSLILESASTNQTSMYLCASSSNPGTSGRVEQFFGPGTRLTVL.

Here the CDR3 DNA reads TGTGCCACCACCCTGGGACCTTCAGAGACCCAGTACTTC. Its translation: CATTLGPSETQYF. This sequence joins TRBV24-1 and TRBJ2-5; D is perhaps TRBD1 or TRBD2 (5 bases each). CDR3 size: 13 residues. V was trimmed by 8 bases and J by 4 bases, leaving 13 bases between them. Germline CDR1 KGHDR, CDR2 SFDVKD.